The 8 T cell receptor beta chains in this list originate from one sample, sequenced in a study of post-analysis software for immune sequencing data. Incorporated into the TCR beta cDNA libraries were unique molecular identifiers, which served to reduce PCR and sequencing biases. MiXCR, run by TCRdb on the PCR reads, gives a single entry per CDR3 protein. This sample has around 150,000 distinct CDR3 sequences, with about 34% found just once. This specimen consisted of blood, obtained after autologous hematopoietic stem cell transplantation. These receptors originate from a girl under 18 with multiple sclerosis.

This clonotype appeared many times. The chain carries TRBV7-2 and TRBJ2-1, with 10 bases lining up with TRBD2. The CDR3 consists of 17 residues. Trimming took 5 bases from V and 6 from J; bases not matched to a gene: 13. Germline V lookup: CDR1 SGHTA, CDR2 FQGNSA. The CDR3 reads CASSPYGGLAATNEQFF. CDR3 nucleotides: TGTGCCAGCAGCCCCTACGGAGGACTAGCGGCTACCAATGAGCAGTTCTTC.

The V call is TRBV6-5, the J call TRBJ1-5, with 7 nucleotides matching TRBD1. Per germline, CDR1 MNHEY and CDR2 SVGAGI. The trim removed 7 bases at V and 3 bases at J, leaving 9 bases unmatched. This CDR3 is built from 15 residues. The CDR3 coding sequence is TGTGCCAGCAAAGCCTGGGACAGTTACAATCAGCCCCAGCATTTT. Translation: CASKAWDSYNQPQHF.

The chain has TRBV5-1 and TRBJ2-6; the D call may be TRBD1 or TRBD2 (5 bases each). Germline CDR1 and CDR2: SGHRS and YFSETQ. The CDR3 runs 18 residues. Trimming pared 5 bases from V and 0 bases from J, leaving 18 bases between. Here the CDR3 reads CASRYTGTASSGANVLTF. The CDR3 DNA sequence: TGCGCCAGCAGATACACCGGGACGGCGAGCTCTGGGGCCAACGTCCTGACTTTC.

This rearrangement joins TRBV12-3 or TRBV12-4 to TRBJ1-1; the match to TRBD1 covers 9 bases. V lost 4 bases, J lost 1 base, and 4 bases stayed unmatched. The CDR3 sequence is 15 residues long. The DNA for the CDR3 is TGTGCCAGCAGTTACCGGGACAGGGAGAACACTGAAGCTTTCTTT. It is translated as CASSYRDRENTEAFF.

This chain links TRBV2 with TRBJ2-5; D is unclear. The CDR3 has 15 amino acids. V gave up 8 bases and J gave up 3 bases, with 19 bases separating them. From germline, CDR1 is SNHLY and CDR2 FYNNEI. The CDR3 coding sequence is TGTGCCAGCCTAAGTGGGCAGATGGGAAAAGAGACCCAGTACTTC. This gives the protein CASLSGQMGKETQYF.

In its sample, this clonotype was seen a few times. The V call is TRBV15, the J call TRBJ2-3; 8 nucleotides align to TRBD2. Germline CDR1 reads LNHNV; CDR2 reads YYDKDF (reference sequence). Losses at the gene ends were 1 base for V and 6 bases for J; bases not matched to a gene: 9. The length of the CDR3 is 16 residues. As DNA, the CDR3 is TGTGCCACCAGCAGAGGTCAGGGACTAGAAGTGGATACGCAGTATTTT. Translated: CATSRGQGLEVDTQYF.

This chain uses TRBV24-1 with TRBJ2-3, with D possibly matching TRBD2 (5 bases). Trimming took off 4 bases at V and 1 base at J, with 8 bases between the two ends. The CDR3 sequence is 14 residues long. The germline CDR1 and CDR2 sequences are KGHDR and SFDVKD. CDR3 DNA sequence: TGTGCCACCAGTGACCGGCGGGGCACAGATACGCAGTATTTT. It specifies CATSDRRGTDTQYF.

This chain links TRBV7-2 with TRBJ2-7; 10 nucleotides agree with TRBD2. This CDR3 comprises 15 residues. Germline V gene sequence: CDR1 SGHTA, CDR2 FQGNSA. The V segment lost 1 base and the J segment 6 bases; nucleotides outside the gene matches: 6. Here the CDR3 reads CASSLVLAGITEQYF. The CDR3 DNA follows: TGTGCCAGCAGCTTAGTACTAGCGGGAATAACCGAGCAGTACTTC.